These 5 T cell receptor beta chains share one sample of origin, sequenced in a study of cytomegalovirus exposure and HLA in healthy donors. PCR was performed using 60 Vbeta and 13 Jbeta primers. Profiling relied on immunoSEQ multiplex PCR, and the TCRdb table lists in-frame clones only, not all of them. The sample contains 85,000 to 95,000 clones, roughly two thirds of which appear only once. Sequencing was performed on PBMCs. The receptors stem from a woman aged 25 to 45 in good health and CMV-seronegative.

The genes are TRBV7-6 and TRBJ2-5; a possible D gene is TRBD1 (6 bases). The CDR3 consists of 16 residues. Germline V gene data show CDR1 as SGHVS and CDR2 as FNYEAQ. V lost 1 base and J 5 bases, leaving 17 bases between the germline ends. The CDR3 region is CASSLVRGGGQETQYF. CDR3 nucleotide sequence: TGTGCCAGCAGCTTAGTGAGGGGCGGTGGACAGGAGACCCAGTACTTC. The entire variable domain, with the rest obtained from reference TRBV7-6 and TRBJ2-5, is as follows: GAGVSQSPRYKVTKRGQDVALRCDPISGHVSLYWYRQALGQGPEFLTYFNYEAQQDKSGLPNDRFSAERPEGSISTLTIQRTEQRDSAMYRCASSLVRGGGQETQYFGPGTRLLVL.

This clone was counted a few times. The V call is TRBV11-3, the J call TRBJ2-1, with a possible D match to TRBD2 (6 bases). CDR1 is SGHNT, CDR2 YENEEA, per germline. The CDR3 sequence is 15 residues long. Trimming cost V 0 bases and J 5 bases, with 11 bases left between them. CDR3 sequence: CASSLEGDLDNEQFF. The DNA of the CDR3 is TGTGCCAGCAGCTTAGAGGGGGACTTAGACAATGAGCAGTTCTTC.

The V call is TRBV21-1, the J call TRBJ2-5; TRBD1, the table's D call, was not compared with the DNA. TRBV21-1 is given as a pseudogene. The CDR3 has 16 residues. The CDR3 protein is CASSKVRQGRDETQYF. CDR3 nucleotides: TGTGCCAGCAGCAAAGTCCGGCAGGGCCGAGATGAGACCCAGTACTTC.

In the case of this clone: Other DNA sequences of this sample code for an identical CDR3. The CDR3 coding sequence is TGTGCCTGGAGTGCCTCCGGGTCCGGGGAGCTGTTTTTT. Protein sequence: CAWSASGSGELFF. The J gene is TRBJ2-2, the V gene TRBV30; D is unresolved. V was cut by 1 base and J by 6 bases, with 9 bases left in between. Germline assignment: CDR1 GTSNPN and CDR2 SVGIG (reference sequence). The CDR3 has 13 amino acids.

CDR3 loop: CASSKDEGNRDSYEQYF. The CDR3 DNA is TGTGCCAGCAGCAAAGATGAGGGAAATCGCGACTCCTACGAGCAGTACTTC. This chain connects TRBV21-1 to TRBJ2-7; the table's D call, TRBD2, was not checked against the DNA. TRBV21-1 is a pseudogene segment. The CDR3 loop spans 17 amino acids.